Listed below are T cell receptor beta chains from one sample, sequenced in a study of blood T cell repertoires in COVID-19. Profiled with immunoSEQ multiplex PCR; TCRdb holds only in-frame clones, not every one. The sample records around 150,000 clones, approximately 95% being singletons. The sample consisted of peripheral blood. The origin of the receptors is a woman aged 55-69 years with COVID-19, enrolled during active disease. Both conserved end residues are part of each CDR3. Fields, in order: V gene, J gene, D gene, clone size, CDR3 protein, CDR3 DNA. D genes are given only for firm matches. Clone size is stated in some rows and not others, as once, few, many or a class when expanded.

TRBV19	TRBJ2-1	-	-	CASSIGGLEQFF	TGTGCCAGTAGTATAGGCGGCTTGGAGCAGTTCTTC
TRBV7-3	TRBJ2-7	-	-	CASSPDGGSYEQYF	TGTGCCAGCAGCCCTGACGGAGGATCCTACGAGCAGTACTTC
TRBV6-2/TRBV6-3	TRBJ1-6	-	once	CASSYTQGMRSPLHF	TGTGCCAGCAGTTACACCCAGGGGATGAGGTCACCCCTCCACTTT
TRBV6-5	TRBJ1-2	-	-	CASSYGAPGYGYTF	TGTGCCAGCAGTTACGGGGCCCCAGGCTATGGCTACACCTTC
TRBV19	TRBJ1-6	-	-	CASSTGTKDSPLHF	TGTGCCAGTAGTACCGGGACAAAGGATTCACCCCTCCACTTT
TRBV11-2	TRBJ1-1	-	-	CASSSDPAGTEAFF	TGTGCCAGCAGCTCGGACCCAGCGGGCACTGAAGCTTTCTTT
TRBV13	TRBJ1-6	TRBD1	-	CASLTRGTGSSYNSPLHF	TGTGCCAGCCTTACAAGGGGGACAGGGAGCTCCTATAATTCACCCCTCCACTTT
TRBV15	TRBJ2-5	TRBD2	once	CATLGTSGGRETQYF	TGTGCCACCCTTGGGACTAGCGGGGGGCGGGAGACCCAGTACTTC
TRBV10-3	TRBJ2-3	TRBD2	-	CAITPASAGFTDTQYF	TGTGCCATCACCCCCGCCTCAGCGGGGTTCACAGATACGCAGTATTTT
TRBV29-1	TRBJ1-1	-	-	CSVEGTLANTEAFF	TGCAGCGTTGAAGGGACATTAGCGAACACTGAAGCTTTCTTT
TRBV6-5	TRBJ2-2	TRBD2	-	CASSSLTSGGGELFF	TGTGCCAGCAGTTCTTTGACTAGCGGGGGCGGGGAGCTGTTTTTT
TRBV30	TRBJ1-2	TRBD1	-	CAWGTGVGYTF	TGTGCCTGGGGAACAGGGGTTGGCTACACCTTC
TRBV9	TRBJ1-1	TRBD1	once	CASSVGQAANTEAFF	TGTGCCAGCAGCGTCGGACAGGCGGCCAACACTGAAGCTTTCTTT
TRBV15	TRBJ1-2	TRBD1	-	CATSRDEVVGTGTYGYTF	TGTGCCACCAGCAGAGATGAGGTCGTTGGGACAGGGACCTATGGCTACACCTTC
TRBV15	TRBJ1-1	-	-	CATSTTGNTEAFF	TGTGCCACCAGCACGACAGGGAACACTGAAGCTTTCTTT
TRBV11-1	TRBJ1-1	-	-	CASSFGQGPVEAFF	TGTGCCAGCAGCTTCGGGCAGGGGCCCGTTGAAGCTTTCTTT
TRBV6-6	TRBJ2-7	-	-	CASMDRSAYEQYF	TGTGCCAGCATGGACAGAAGTGCCTACGAGCAGTACTTC
TRBV5-1	TRBJ1-6	TRBD1	-	CASSPDRVRGILHF	TGCGCCAGCAGCCCGGACAGGGTACGCGGTATCCTCCACTTT
TRBV5-4	TRBJ1-1	-	once	CASSLGTPMNTEAFF	TGTGCCAGCAGCTTAGGGACACCTATGAACACTGAAGCTTTCTTT
TRBV27	TRBJ2-7	-	-	CASSLQGSHEQYF	TGTGCCAGCAGTCTCCAGGGGTCCCACGAGCAGTACTTC
TRBV29-1	TRBJ1-2	-	-	CSVDVSARVYTF	TGCAGCGTTGACGTTTCTGCACGCGTCTACACCTTC
TRBV5-8	TRBJ1-2	-	once	CASSIRDRTNYGYTF	TGTGCCAGCAGCATACGAGACAGAACTAACTATGGCTACACCTTC
TRBV5-1	TRBJ1-4	TRBD1	-	CASSFWTGANEKLFF	TGCGCCAGCAGTTTTTGGACAGGGGCAAATGAAAAACTGTTTTTT
TRBV7-8	TRBJ1-5	-	-	CASSLGARDNQPQHF	TGTGCCAGCAGCTTAGGGGCCAGGGATAATCAGCCCCAGCATTTT
TRBV7-2	TRBJ1-4	TRBD1	few	CASSWTTGALNEKLFF	TGTGCCAGCAGCTGGACAACAGGGGCTCTCAATGAAAAACTGTTTTTT
TRBV6-1	TRBJ2-3	-	once	CASSEAPGLDTQYF	TGTGCCAGCAGTGAAGCGCCCGGGTTGGATACGCAGTATTTT
TRBV4-1	TRBJ1-3	-	-	CASSQSDTLRGNTIYF	TGCGCCAGCAGCCAATCGGACACCTTGAGGGGAAACACCATATATTTT
TRBV2	TRBJ1-1	-	once	CASSEALKGLEAFF	TGTGCCAGCAGTGAAGCGCTTAAGGGGCTCGAAGCTTTCTTT
TRBV5-6	TRBJ1-4	-	-	CASSPGFRDNEKLFF	TGTGCCAGCAGTCCCGGCTTCAGGGATAATGAAAAACTGTTTTTT
TRBV14	TRBJ1-2	-	-	CASSQGQTYGYTF	TGTGCCAGCAGCCAAGGACAGACATATGGCTACACCTTC
TRBV19	TRBJ2-1	TRBD2	-	CASRRSGAGEQFF	TGTGCCAGCCGACGTAGCGGGGCGGGTGAGCAGTTCTTC
TRBV3-1/TRBV3-2	TRBJ2-2	-	-	CASRRTVANTGELFF	TGTGCCAGCAGGCGGACAGTCGCGAACACCGGGGAGCTGTTTTTT
TRBV4-2	TRBJ1-3	TRBD1	-	CASSHNSGTGGNTIYF	TGTGCCAGCAGCCATAATTCCGGGACAGGGGGAAACACCATATATTTT
TRBV7-2	TRBJ1-3	-	-	CASSSPTQGNTIYF	TGTGCCAGCAGCTCCCCCACTCAGGGGAACACCATATATTTT
TRBV4-3	TRBJ2-2	-	-	CASSQHLTGELFF	TGCGCCAGCAGCCAACACTTGACCGGGGAGCTGTTTTTT
TRBV19	TRBJ1-1	-	few	CASSIGAAMNTEAFF	TGTGCCAGTAGTATAGGTGCAGCGATGAACACTGAAGCTTTCTTT
TRBV12-3/TRBV12-4	TRBJ1-2	-	once	CASSLRGDYGYTF	TGTGCCAGCAGTTTACGGGGGGACTATGGCTACACCTTC
TRBV2	TRBJ1-1	-	-	CASCYGGNTEAFF	TGTGCCAGCTGTTATGGAGGGAACACTGAAGCTTTCTTT
TRBV6-5	TRBJ1-2	-	-	CASSYSLAANYGYTF	TGTGCCAGCAGTTACTCCCTTGCAGCTAACTATGGCTACACCTTC
TRBV7-2	TRBJ1-2	TRBD1	-	CASSLSGGGGDGYTF	TGTGCCAGCAGTCTATCAGGGGGCGGTGGTGATGGCTACACCTTC
TRBV30	TRBJ1-1	-	-	CAWKIPRGTESAQNTEAFF	TGTGCCTGGAAGATCCCTAGGGGCACTGAATCAGCCCAGAACACTGAAGCTTTCTTT
TRBV30	TRBJ1-3	-	-	CAWSVSGGNTIYF	TGTGCCTGGAGTGTATCGGGGGGAAACACCATATATTTT
TRBV4-1	TRBJ1-2	TRBD1	-	CASSQRVRDSVSGYTF	TGCGCCAGCAGCCAAAGGGTCCGGGACAGTGTATCTGGCTACACCTTC
TRBV5-6	TRBJ1-2	TRBD1	-	CASSLVSSGGYGYTF	TGTGCCAGCAGCTTGGTGTCGTCAGGGGGCTATGGCTACACCTTC
TRBV19	TRBJ2-5	TRBD2	-	CASSIDASGGNQETQYF	TGTGCCAGTAGTATAGATGCTAGCGGGGGGAACCAAGAGACCCAGTACTTC
TRBV6-2/TRBV6-3	TRBJ1-5	-	-	CASSYTRGLPPNQPQHF	TGTGCCAGCAGTTACACCCGGGGTCTTCCCCCCAATCAGCCCCAGCATTTT
TRBV5-4	TRBJ2-3	TRBD1	-	CASSLPPGQGTQYF	TGTGCCAGCAGCTTACCCCCGGGACAGGGTACGCAGTATTTT
TRBV7-2	TRBJ2-3	-	-	CASSLVSYVSTDTQYF	TGTGCCAGCAGCTTAGTCTCCTACGTGAGCACAGATACGCAGTATTTT